Listed here are 11 T cell receptor beta chains from one sample, sequenced in a study of blood T cell repertoires in COVID-19. Measured with immunoSEQ multiplex PCR; TCRdb has only the in-frame clones, and not every one. This sample has hundreds of thousands of clones, with roughly nine tenths found just once. The sequencing sample was made of PBMCs or T cells enriched from blood (not recorded which). The receptors derive from a man between 25 and 39 years old who had recovered from COVID-19.

J is TRBJ1-2 and V is TRBV30; 9 bases are a match to TRBD1. CDR3 size: 15 residues. J gave up 7 bases and V 4 bases, and 13 bases lay outside the gene matches. Germline CDR1 is GTSNPN and CDR2 is SVGIG (reference sequence). The CDR3 loop reads CAWMIPMTGGSGYTF. CDR3 DNA sequence: TGTGCCTGGATGATCCCTATGACAGGGGGTAGTGGCTACACCTTC.

The V gene is TRBV7-7, the J gene TRBJ1-5, with 8 positions matching TRBD1. V gave up 8 bases and J gave up 1 base; unmatched junction bases: 16. The CDR3 is 18 amino acids. Germline CDR1 and CDR2: SSHAT and FNYEAQ (reference sequence). CDR3 sequence reads: CASGKPGQGKGSNQPQHF. The CDR3 DNA reads as TGTGCCAGCGGCAAACCCGGACAGGGAAAGGGAAGCAATCAGCCCCAGCATTTT.

The V gene is TRBV2, the J gene TRBJ2-7, with a tentative D call TRBD2 (6 bases). The CDR3 covers 15 residues. The V gene's germline CDR1 is SNHLY and CDR2 FYNNEI. With 0 bases removed from V and 2 bases from J, the gap between germline ends came to 11 bases. CDR3 residues: CASSEASGLTYEQYF. DNA for the CDR3: TGTGCCAGCAGTGAAGCGTCGGGACTTACCTACGAGCAGTACTTC.

This chain connects TRBV6-4 to TRBJ1-2; 7 bases match TRBD1. The germline V gene has CDR1 MRHNA and CDR2 SNTAGT. The CDR3 length is 15 residues. V trimming: 2 bases; J trimming: 3 bases; junction bases outside the gene matches: 6. The CDR3 loop is CASSDTRQGHYGYTF. The CDR3 nucleotides read TGTGCCAGCAGTGACACACGACAGGGCCACTATGGCTACACCTTC.

The chain uses TRBV7-9 and TRBJ2-2, with D possibly matching TRBD1 (5 bases). Trimming cost V 7 bases and J 6 bases, with 18 bases left between them. The germline V gene encodes CDR1 SEHNR and CDR2 FQNEAQ (reference sequence). This CDR3 comprises 15 residues. In nucleotides, the CDR3 is TGTGCCAGCACCTTGATTGGGGCAGTGTCCGGGGAGCTGTTTTTT. It codes for CASTLIGAVSGELFF.

This clone was detected once. This sequence joins TRBV18 and TRBJ1-6, with 8 bases aligning to TRBD1. The CDR3 sequence is 16 residues long. V lost 2 bases, J lost 7 bases, and 7 bases stayed unmatched. The germline V gene encodes CDR1 KGHSH and CDR2 LQKENI. This chain's CDR3 is CASSPNAGTGNSPLHF. The CDR3, as DNA: TGTGCCAGCTCACCAAACGCCGGGACAGGAAATTCACCCCTCCACTTT.

DNA for the CDR3: TGTGCAAGTCGCTTAGCAGGCCCAGGGACTAGCGGTCCCAATGAGCAGTTCTTC. It codes for CASRLAGPGTSGPNEQFF. This sequence joins TRBV12-2 and TRBJ2-1; TRBD2 is the table's D call and was not checked against the DNA. TRBV12-2 is a documented pseudogene. The CDR3 contains 18 residues.

This chain joins TRBV27 and TRBJ2-7, with 7 positions matching TRBD2. Germline loops: CDR1 MNHEY, CDR2 SMNVEV (reference sequence). V lost 3 bases and J lost 0; bases outside the gene matches: 11. This CDR3 spans 17 amino acids. DNA for the CDR3: TGTGCCAGCAGTTTTGGGGCCGTTAGCGGGTCCTCCTACGAGCAGTACTTC. As protein: CASSFGAVSGSSYEQYF.

The chain employs TRBV7-9 and TRBJ2-1; 9 nucleotides line up with TRBD1. Germline CDR1 SEHNR, CDR2 FQNEAQ (reference sequence). This CDR3 is built from 15 residues. Trimming cost V 5 bases and J 4 bases; bases outside gene matches: 6. This CDR3 is CASSPGTGLYNEQFF. The CDR3 DNA is TGTGCCAGCAGCCCCGGGACAGGGCTATACAATGAGCAGTTCTTC.

The chain links TRBV24-1 to TRBJ2-5, with a tentative D call TRBD1 (6 bases). CDR1 and CDR2 from the germline V gene are KGHDR and SFDVKD. Trimming took off 3 bases at V and 4 bases at J, with 11 bases between the two ends. This CDR3 region has 14 residues. Here the CDR3 reads CATSDAGALETQYF. The CDR3, as DNA: TGTGCCACCAGTGATGCAGGGGCCCTAGAGACCCAGTACTTC.

The chain combines TRBV7-9 with TRBJ1-4; no definite D call. Looked up from germline, CDR1 is SEHNR and CDR2 is FQNEAQ (reference sequence). Trimming removed 1 base from V and 7 bases from J, with 10 bases in between. This CDR3 contains 14 residues. CDR3 in amino acids: CASSLVPLSEKLFF. In nucleotides, the CDR3 is TGTGCCAGCAGCTTAGTTCCGCTGAGTGAAAAACTGTTTTTT.